The sequence of this T cell receptor (beta chain) was determined in a study of low-dose radiotherapy and immunotherapy resistance in tumors. The overall study: In Cohort 2, 1 Gy per fraction was delivered every two weeks, for a total of 13 Gy over 26 weeks. Treatment consisted of nivolumab 240 mg every two weeks and ipilimumab 1 mg/kg every six weeks, given intravenously to patients.

TRAV and TRBV primers primed cDNA for both TCRalpha and TCRbeta. TCR amplification used 20 to 25 PCR cycles, a constant-region primer and a V-primer adapter. TCRdb re-called the reads through MiXCR, storing one row per CDR3 protein. Found here are 40,000 or so distinct CDR3 sequences, less than 30% of them singletons; the top ten hold roughly a tenth. The time point: after trial treatment. Treatment meaning: LDRT plus nivolumab, ipilimumab, low-dose cyclophosphamide and aspirin (RACIN trial). Qualifying patients carried advanced solid tumors devoid of tumor-infiltrating lymphocytes. This TCR derives from a male donor with prostate cancer. Sequencing used PBMCs, obtained after low-dose radiotherapy plus immunotherapy.

This CDR3 reads CAWSGGREQFF. The CDR3 nucleotides are TGTGCCTGGAGTGGGGGCCGGGAGCAGTTCTTC. V is TRBV30 and J is TRBJ2-1, with TRBD1 as a possible D gene (5 bases). This CDR3 region has 11 residues. Germline assignment: CDR1 GTSNPN and CDR2 SVGIG (reference sequence). Trimming shortened V by 1 base and J by 10 bases, and 8 bases separated the two germline ends.